The clone carrying this T cell receptor beta chain has a count of ten or more. The antigen is unknown. The CDR3 length is 16 residues. Trimming took 7 bases from V and 3 from J; bases not matched to a gene: 6. Germline values: CDR1 ENHRY, CDR2 SYGVKD. Among the exclusions were patients with other autoimmune diseases, uncontrolled infections, pregnancy or lactation. PBMCs stemmed from under 11 ml of fresh peripheral blood. This entry is derived from a study of Graves' ophthalmopathy and Graves' hyperthyroidism. Study-wide findings and caveats: Forecasting of ophthalmopathy progression by the model achieved approximately 70% sensitivity and less than 80% specificity. Classification of ophthalmopathy versus stable hyperthyroidism by a 13-signature model yielded around 88% sensitivity and approximately 79% specificity.

The authors amplified TCR beta CDR3 regions, and they did so from RNA transcripts for repertoire sequencing. RT-PCR was first run with HTBI primers, then multiplex PCR in a second round. TCRdb analysed the multiplex PCR reads with MiXCR anew, one entry per CDR3 protein. Among a few hundred thousand distinct CDR3 sequences, approximately 17% were seen once, and the ten largest hold 2% to 3%. The sample taken for sequencing was peripheral blood. This receptor was taken from an adult woman with stable Graves' hyperthyroidism. This chain links TRBV10-3 with TRBJ2-2, with TRBD2 matching 12 bases. The CDR3 nucleotides read TGTGCCATCAAATCTAGCGGGAGGGCCGACACCGGGGAGCTGTTTTTT. This gives the protein CAIKSSGRADTGELFF.